One and the same sample provided the 19 T cell receptor beta chains below, sequenced in a study of blood T cells in healthy people across ages. A second about 7 to 11 cycle PCR used barcoded and J-beta primers. MiXCR, applied by TCRdb to the 5' RACE reads, yields one record per CDR3 protein. The sample consists of 720,000 or so distinct CDR3 sequences, over 40% of them appearing once. Material: blood. Every receptor here comes from an elderly man in good health.

The rearrangement joins TRBV6-2 or TRBV6-3 to TRBJ1-6; D may be TRBD1 (5 bases). This CDR3 has 12 residues. V lost 7 bases and J 7 bases, leaving 8 bases between the germline ends. In germline, CDR1 is MNHEY, CDR2 SVGEGT. The CDR3 loop reads CASITGNSPLHF. CDR3 sequence (DNA): TGTGCCAGCATAACAGGAAATTCACCCCTCCACTTT.

This clonotype was counted a few times. CDR3 sequence: CASSLEPGLLYEQYF. The CDR3 coding sequence is TGTGCCAGCAGCTTGGAACCAGGGTTACTCTACGAGCAGTACTTC. This chain connects TRBV7-2 to TRBJ2-7, with a possible D match to TRBD1 (5 bases). Trimming took 3 bases from V and 3 from J, leaving 15 bases between them. This CDR3 has 15 amino acids. CDR1 is SGHTA, CDR2 FQGNSA, per germline.

In the case of this clonotype: This may be a read error, as it is one base from a much larger clone. This chain uses TRBV11-2 with TRBJ2-3; D remains ambiguous. From germline, CDR1 is SGHAT and CDR2 FQNNGV. CDR3 length: 12 amino acids. The germline V and J ends were trimmed by 2 bases and 6 bases, with 6 bases remaining between them. CDR3 nucleotide sequence: TGTGCCAGCAGCTTATTAATGGATACGCAGTATTTT. Translated, it gives CASSLLMDTQYF.

The table lists this clonotype with a count of one. The V gene is TRBV9, the J gene TRBJ2-1; 12 positions match TRBD2. Trimming cost V 2 bases and J 9 bases; bases outside gene matches: 12. The CDR3 sequence is 17 residues long. Looked up from germline, CDR1 is SGDLS and CDR2 is YYNGEE. Here the CDR3 DNA reads TGTGCCAGCAGCGTGACCCTAGCGGGGGGGGCGACCAGTGAGCAGTTCTTC. Protein: CASSVTLAGGATSEQFF.

This clonotype is a singleton in its sample. The gene calls are TRBV28 and TRBJ2-5; the D gene is possibly TRBD2 (5 bases). The CDR3 is made up of 16 amino acids. V lost 1 base and J 5 bases, leaving 17 bases between the germline ends. CDR1 and CDR2 (germline): MDHEN, SYDVKM. The CDR3, as DNA: TGTGCCAGCAGTTTATACTCCAGTAACCGCGGGGAGACCCAGTACTTC. This encodes CASSLYSSNRGETQYF.

The sample holds a few counts of this clonotype. The V gene is TRBV7-8, the J gene TRBJ2-7; D is possibly TRBD2 (6 bases). V lost 2 bases, J lost 3 bases, and 11 bases lay in between. Germline V gene sequence: CDR1 SGHVS, CDR2 FQNEAQ. The CDR3 has 14 amino acids. As DNA, the CDR3 is TGTGCCAGCAGCTTAACGGCGGGGCACTACGAGCAGTACTTC. It yields the protein CASSLTAGHYEQYF.

This clonotype was seen only a few times. The J gene is TRBJ1-5, the V gene TRBV6-1; D uncertain. V lost 2 bases, J lost 2 bases, and 13 bases lay in between. There are 16 residues in the CDR3. Per germline, CDR1 MNHNS and CDR2 SASEGT. CDR3 DNA: TGTGCCAGCAGTGAACCAGACACCGTAGGCAATCAGCCCCAGCATTTT. As protein: CASSEPDTVGNQPQHF.

The chain links TRBV7-2 to TRBJ2-5, with TRBD2 matching 7 bases. Near its end, the DNA agrees better with TRBJ2-7, so the J call may be wrong. The CDR3 extends over 14 amino acids. Germline CDR1 SGHTA, CDR2 FQGNSA. The CDR3 region has the DNA TGTGCCAGCAGCTTAGAAGCGGGGTTCAACGAGCAGTACTTC. This codes for CASSLEAGFNEQYF.

This clonotype was counted at least ten times. The chain combines TRBV5-1 with TRBJ2-3; the D is unclear. V was clipped by 0 bases and J by 3 bases, with 11 bases between them. This CDR3 is 15 amino acids long. Per germline, CDR1 SGHRS and CDR2 YFSETQ. The CDR3 nucleotides are TGCGCCAGCAGCTTGGGCAGGATGCTAACAGATACGCAGTATTTT. Its protein is CASSLGRMLTDTQYF.

CDR3 region: CSARFYGQGMGETQYF. CDR3 coding DNA: TGCAGTGCTAGATTTTATGGACAGGGGATGGGGGAGACCCAGTACTTC. The rearrangement uses TRBV20-1 and TRBJ2-5; 9 bases fit TRBD1. The CDR3 has 16 amino acids. The germline V gene has CDR1 DFQATT and CDR2 SNEGSKA (reference sequence). The J segment lost 5 bases and the V segment lost 2 bases, leaving 12 bases of the junction unmatched.

This clonotype was recorded once. The chain has TRBV5-1 and TRBJ2-7, with D unresolved. Germline V lookup: CDR1 SGHRS, CDR2 YFSETQ. The V gene lost 3 bases and the J gene lost 3 bases, with 22 bases spanning the gap. The CDR3 has 17 residues. The CDR3 region has the DNA TGCGCCAGCAGCTCTCGATCATCGAGACGGCAGTACTACGAGCAGTACTTC. As protein: CASSSRSSRRQYYEQYF.

The chain carries TRBV20-1 and TRBJ2-1, with D maybe TRBD1 (6 bases). CDR3 length: 14 amino acids. Germline V gene sequence: CDR1 DFQATT, CDR2 SNEGSKA (reference sequence). Trimming removed 1 base from V and 5 bases from J, with 12 bases in between. The CDR3 loop reads CSARAQTGDNEQFF. In nucleotides, the CDR3 is TGCAGTGCTAGAGCACAGACAGGAGACAATGAGCAGTTCTTC.

This clonotype has only a few counts. The chain couples TRBV11-2 to TRBJ2-1; D ambiguous. Germline CDR1 reads SGHAT; CDR2 reads FQNNGV. The CDR3 loop spans 15 amino acids. Trimming shortened V by 5 bases and J by 4 bases, and 15 bases separated the two germline ends. CDR3 region: CASSPRFSPYNEQFF. In nucleotides, the CDR3 is TGTGCCAGCAGCCCCAGGTTTTCCCCGTACAATGAGCAGTTCTTC.

V is TRBV7-2 and J is TRBJ2-7, with a tentative D call TRBD1 (6 bases). With 4 bases removed from V and 2 bases from J, the gap between germline ends came to 21 bases. CDR1 and CDR2 from the germline V gene are SGHTA and FQGNSA. The CDR3 sequence is 17 residues long. Here the CDR3 reads CASSSGPPTGATYEQYF. The CDR3 DNA reads TGTGCCAGCAGCTCCGGGCCCCCGACAGGTGCCACCTACGAGCAGTACTTC.

This clonotype was seen only a few times. V and J are TRBV4-1 and TRBJ2-3, with 8 bases aligning to TRBD2. CDR1 and CDR2 (germline): MGHRA, YSYEKL. The CDR3 runs to 17 residues. With 0 bases clipped from V and 6 bases from J, the junction kept 11 bases outside the gene matches. The CDR3 region has the DNA TGCGCCAGCAGCCAAGATTTCCGAGCGGGAGTTTTGGATACGCAGTATTTT. Translated, it gives CASSQDFRAGVLDTQYF.

The V gene is TRBV6-2 or TRBV6-3, the J gene TRBJ2-1; D unresolved. V lost 4 bases to trimming and J lost 0 bases, with 7 bases between them. Germline V gene data show CDR1 as MNHEY and CDR2 as SVGEGT. The CDR3 covers 14 residues. In nucleotides, the CDR3 is TGTGCCAGCAGTTTGGAGAGCTCCTACAATGAGCAGTTCTTC. Translation: CASSLESSYNEQFF.

This clonotype was detected only a few times. The rearrangement uses TRBV6-5 and TRBJ1-1, with D possibly matching TRBD1 (6 bases). Trimming took 11 bases from V and 2 from J, leaving 18 bases between them. CDR3 length: 14 residues. Germline CDR1 is MNHEY and CDR2 is SVGAGI. CDR3 nucleotide sequence: TGTGCCGCACAGGGCCGCCCGGGTAACACTGAAGCTTTCTTT. As protein: CAAQGRPGNTEAFF.

This clonotype was counted a few times. V is TRBV7-2 and J is TRBJ2-3, with D perhaps matching TRBD2 (6 bases). This CDR3 comprises 16 residues. The ends were cut back, 3 bases at V and 0 bases at J, with 13 bases in the middle. The germline gives CDR1 SGHTA, CDR2 FQGNSA. The CDR3 DNA is TGTGCCAGCAGCTTCCGGACTAACCCTAGCACAGATACGCAGTATTTT. This translates into CASSFRTNPSTDTQYF.

For the CDR3, the DNA is TGTGCCAGCAGCTTGGTGACAGGGGCGGCTGGAAACACCATATATTTT. This encodes CASSLVTGAAGNTIYF. This chain links TRBV7-9 with TRBJ1-3, with 8 bases lining up with TRBD1. CDR3 length: 16 residues. V lost 3 bases and J lost 2; bases outside the gene matches: 6. Germline CDR1 SEHNR, CDR2 FQNEAQ (reference sequence).